This entry features one T cell receptor (beta chain) sequence. Its antigen is unidentified. The source of the sample is a study of cytomegalovirus exposure and HLA in healthy donors. General study points: In vitro assays verified that three CMV-associated chains recognized CMV antigens specifically. The study reported that TCR beta sequences accurately predicted HLA-A and HLA-B alleles in most subjects.

The CDR3 is 11 amino acids. V was trimmed by 8 bases and J by 10 bases, leaving 12 bases between them. Germline CDR1 reads MNHNS; CDR2 reads SASEGT. Vbeta (60) and Jbeta (13) primers were used in the PCR. The method was immunoSEQ multiplex PCR; TCRdb's version includes in-frame clones alone and lacks a portion of them. The table has about 83,000 clones, more than 80% seen once. The specimen sequenced was PBMCs. The source is a woman in her twenties or thirties in good health and CMV-seronegative. V and J are TRBV6-1 and TRBJ2-1; possible D gene TRBD2, 6 bases. The CDR3 DNA reads TGTGCCAGCGGACGGGAGTGGGAGCAGTTCTTC. Encoded protein: CASGREWEQFF.